This record covers a single T cell receptor (beta chain). The antigen remains undetermined. At one of its ends the junction is not consistent with the germline gene, which may arise from a read error. These data come from a study of OX40 agonist ivuxolimab in advanced cancers. CDR3 length: 15 residues. The germline CDR1 and CDR2 sequences are SGHAT and FQNNGV. Regarding the study as a whole: Relative to CD4+ cells, CD8+ T cells on average had more expanded clones.

Here immunoSEQ multiplex PCR was the method, and the copy in TCRdb shows in-frame clones only, minus some. The table lists about 68,000 clones, around 93% of them singletons. The sample in question was CD4+ or CD8+ T cells sorted from blood, obtained in a trial of the OX40 agonist ivuxolimab. The source of this sequence is an adult with an advanced solid tumor such as melanoma, head and neck, liver or kidney cancer. The chain has TRBV11-2 and TRBJ1-5, with TRBD1 matching over 8 bases. The CDR3 DNA reads TGTGCCAGCAGCTTAGGCTCAGGGGGCAATGAGCCCCAGCATTTT. Translating it yields CASSLGSGGNEPQHF.